This T cell receptor beta chain was sequenced during a study of blood T cell repertoires in COVID-19 (dated by TCRdb to about 2020). For the wider study: Samples from collaborators originated in the United States, Italy and Spain and spanned both the acute and convalescent phases of COVID-19. The prospective study material was composed of cDNA or gDNA derived from T cells, B-cell-depleted T cells, or PBMCs. The sample metadata nearly always contained a de-identified subject ID, COVID-19 status, age in years and sex. Subjects who had been exposed to COVID-19, were actively infected with it, or had recovered from it provided the deeply sampled blood TCRbeta repertoires that made up the dataset. HLA class I and class II types, where available, came from metadata supplied by the sample provider rather than from assay-based typing. The repertoires were released in a freely available public database meant as a resource for research on the immune response to SARS-CoV-2. Samples came from the ongoing ImmuneRACE study (first 160 participants) plus 1,254 subjects from 6 global collaborators.

The immunoSEQ Assay, a bias-controlled multiplex PCR, was used to amplify TCRbeta CDR3 regions from genomic DNA. For the original study's pipeline: Within the assay, amplification of reference gene primers was used to estimate how many nucleated cells each sample contained. To quantify the absolute abundance of each unique TCRbeta CDR3 rearrangement, sequence reads were collapsed and filtered. For each sample, productive Simpson clonality was calculated as the square root of Simpson's diversity index across productive rearrangements. Held by TCRdb, this immuneACCESS table contains in-frame sequences only and omits some clones. Under half of the omission traces to an unresolved V gene where checked; the cause of the rest is unknown. The V and J calls and clone size are taken from that table; D and trimming were inferred from the DNA. The sample records a few hundred thousand clones, 70% to 90% of which are singletons. The top ten constitute 2.2% of the sample.

Study-level results and caveats: How much clinical and demographic metadata was included differed by source and by participant, and the metadata was provided uncurated.

Of note for this clone: The clone's antigen remains unknown. The sample holds no much larger clone one base away, and base qualities are not on file.

Participants in the prospective study were aged roughly 18 to 89 years, lived in approximately 26 United States geographic areas, and enrolled through a virtual design. To assign participants to cohorts, the prospective study relied on clinical history that participants themselves reported in a screening survey and a study questionnaire. ImmuneRACE Cohort 3 recovered participants were defined by two consecutive negative NP/OP PCR tests, healthcare professional clearance, or symptom resolution. In the prospective study, mobile phlebotomists collected whole blood, serum and a nasopharyngeal or oropharyngeal swab from each participant. Prospective study participants could optionally give additional blood draws and questionnaires over an approximately 2-month period. Prospective study blood samples were shipped either frozen or at room temperature before DNA extraction. The clonotype was recovered from a man younger than 40 who had recovered from COVID-19. Input material: PBMCs or T cells enriched from blood (not recorded which).

In nucleotides, the sequence is TGTGCCACCCATAATCCAGGGGGCGCGTACGAGCAGTACTTC. Translated, this is CATHNPGGAYEQYF. Rearrangement joined TRBV6-6 to TRBJ2-7; 8 bases in the middle match TRBD1. For this chain, trimming is 10 bases at the V end and 4 bases at the J end, and the number of junction bases without a gene match is 12. CDR1 and CDR2 (MNHNY, SVGAGI) derive from the germline V gene (reference sequence). The CDR3 spans 14 residues, from the cysteine through the phenylalanine. The read is trimmed to its CDR3 DNA, 42 bases read in frame from base 1.